The clone carrying this T cell receptor (beta chain) has ten or more counts. The antigen remains undetermined. The record originates from a study of beta chain features in type 1 diabetes. Notes on the study in general: Patients with Type 1 diabetes showed moderately but significantly shorter TCRB CDR3s in all four CD4+ subsets.

Expressed TCRB transcripts were sequenced because the isolated RNA had all been reverse transcribed beforehand. The protocol was immunoSEQ multiplex PCR, while the TCRdb copy is restricted to in-frame clones and leaves out a portion. The sample lists roughly 180,000 clones; roughly 8% were seen once. This CDR3 contains 14 residues. J was trimmed by 7 bases and V by 5 bases; bases with no gene match: 4. Per the germline V gene, CDR1 is MNHEY and CDR2 is SMNVEV (reference sequence). The sequencing input was central memory CD4+ T cells from blood. The TCR sequence derives from a man aged 18 to 30 with type 1 diabetes. This chain uses TRBV27 with TRBJ2-2, with TRBD1 identical over 10 bases. This CDR3 is CASSRQGAYGELFF. DNA of the CDR3: TGTGCCAGCAGTAGACAGGGGGCCTACGGGGAGCTGTTTTTT.